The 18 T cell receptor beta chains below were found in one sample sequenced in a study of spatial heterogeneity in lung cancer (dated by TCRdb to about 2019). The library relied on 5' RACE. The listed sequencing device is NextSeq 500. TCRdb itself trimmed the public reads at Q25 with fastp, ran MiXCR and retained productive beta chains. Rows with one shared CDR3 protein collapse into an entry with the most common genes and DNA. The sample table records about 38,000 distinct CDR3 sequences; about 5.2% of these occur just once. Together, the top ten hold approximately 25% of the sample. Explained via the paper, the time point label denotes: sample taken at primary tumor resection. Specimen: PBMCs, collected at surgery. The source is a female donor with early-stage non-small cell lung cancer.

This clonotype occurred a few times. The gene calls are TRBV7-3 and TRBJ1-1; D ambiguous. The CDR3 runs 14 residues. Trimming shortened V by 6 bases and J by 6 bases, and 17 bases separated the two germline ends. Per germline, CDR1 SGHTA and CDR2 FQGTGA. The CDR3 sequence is CASSLTYGPSEAFF. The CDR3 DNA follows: TGTGCCAGCAGTTTGACCTACGGTCCCTCTGAAGCTTTCTTT.

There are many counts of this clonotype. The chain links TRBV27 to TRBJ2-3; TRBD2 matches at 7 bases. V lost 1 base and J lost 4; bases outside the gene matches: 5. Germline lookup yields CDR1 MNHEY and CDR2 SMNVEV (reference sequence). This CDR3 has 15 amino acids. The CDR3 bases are TGTGCCAGCAGTTTATTGGGGGGGGGATCAGATACGCAGTATTTT. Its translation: CASSLLGGGSDTQYF.

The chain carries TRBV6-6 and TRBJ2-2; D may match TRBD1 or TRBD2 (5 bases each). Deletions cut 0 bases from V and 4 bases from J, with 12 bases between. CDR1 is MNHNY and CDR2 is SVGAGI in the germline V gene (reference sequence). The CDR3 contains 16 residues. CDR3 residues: CASSYSMAGSTGELFF. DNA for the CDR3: TGTGCCAGCAGTTACTCGATGGCAGGGAGCACCGGGGAGCTGTTTTTT.

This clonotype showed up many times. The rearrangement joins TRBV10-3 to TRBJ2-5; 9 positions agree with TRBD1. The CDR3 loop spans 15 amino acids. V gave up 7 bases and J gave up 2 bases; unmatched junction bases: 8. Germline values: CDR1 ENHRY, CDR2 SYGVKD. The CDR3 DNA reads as TGTGCCATCAACCCCGGACAGGGGAATCAAGAGACCCAGTACTTC. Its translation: CAINPGQGNQETQYF.

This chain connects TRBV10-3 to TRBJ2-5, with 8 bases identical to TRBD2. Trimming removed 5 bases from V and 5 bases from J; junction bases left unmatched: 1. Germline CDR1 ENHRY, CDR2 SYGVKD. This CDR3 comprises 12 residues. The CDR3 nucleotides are TGTGCCATCAGTACTAGCGGCGAGACCCAGTACTTC. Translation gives CAISTSGETQYF.

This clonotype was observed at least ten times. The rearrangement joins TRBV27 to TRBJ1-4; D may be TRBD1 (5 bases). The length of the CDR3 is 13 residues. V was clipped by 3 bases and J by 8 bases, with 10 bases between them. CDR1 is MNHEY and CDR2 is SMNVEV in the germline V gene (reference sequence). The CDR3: CASSFEGREKLFF. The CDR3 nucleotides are TGTGCCAGCAGTTTTGAGGGGCGGGAAAAACTGTTTTTT. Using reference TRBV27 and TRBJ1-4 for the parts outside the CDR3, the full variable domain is EAQVTQNPRYLITVTGKKLTVTCSQNMNHEYMSWYRQDPGLGLRQIYYSMNVEVTDKGDVPEGYKVSRKEKRNFPLILESPSPNQTSLYFCASSFEGREKLFFGSGTQLSVL.

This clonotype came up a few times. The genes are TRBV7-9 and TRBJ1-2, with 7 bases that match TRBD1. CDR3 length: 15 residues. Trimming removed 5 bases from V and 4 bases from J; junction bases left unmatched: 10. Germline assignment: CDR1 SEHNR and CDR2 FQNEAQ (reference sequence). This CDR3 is CASSPVGGEIYGYTF. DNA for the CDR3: TGTGCCAGCAGCCCTGTAGGGGGCGAGATCTATGGCTACACCTTC.

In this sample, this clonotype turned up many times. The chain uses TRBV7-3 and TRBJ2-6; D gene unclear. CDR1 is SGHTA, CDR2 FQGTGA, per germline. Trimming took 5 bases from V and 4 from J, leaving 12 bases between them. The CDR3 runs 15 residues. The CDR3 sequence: CASSEKVPGANVLTF. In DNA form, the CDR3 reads TGTGCCAGCAGCGAGAAAGTGCCCGGGGCCAACGTCCTGACTTTC. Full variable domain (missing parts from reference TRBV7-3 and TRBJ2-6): GAGVSQTPSNKVTEKGKYVELRCDPISGHTALYWYRQSLGQGPEFLIYFQGTGAADDSGLPNDRFFAVRPEGSVSTLKIQRTERGDSAVYLCASSEKVPGANVLTFGAGSRLTVL.

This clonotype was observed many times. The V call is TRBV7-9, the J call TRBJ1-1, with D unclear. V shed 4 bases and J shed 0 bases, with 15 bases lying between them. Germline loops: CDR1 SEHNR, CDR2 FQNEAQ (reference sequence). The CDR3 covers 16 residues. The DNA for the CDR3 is TGTGCCAGCAGCTCCGGGTTAAGGACGGTGAACACTGAAGCTTTCTTT. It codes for CASSSGLRTVNTEAFF.

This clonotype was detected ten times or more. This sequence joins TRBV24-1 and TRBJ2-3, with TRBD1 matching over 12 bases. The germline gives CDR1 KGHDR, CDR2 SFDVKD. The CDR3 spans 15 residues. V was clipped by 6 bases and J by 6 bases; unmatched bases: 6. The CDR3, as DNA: TGTGCCACCAGTTCCGGGACAGGGGGCTGGGATACGCAGTATTTT. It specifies CATSSGTGGWDTQYF.

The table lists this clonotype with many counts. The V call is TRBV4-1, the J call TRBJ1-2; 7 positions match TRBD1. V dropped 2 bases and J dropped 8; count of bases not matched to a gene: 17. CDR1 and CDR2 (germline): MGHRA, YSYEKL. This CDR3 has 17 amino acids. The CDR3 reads CASSQPIDRQGGAGYTF. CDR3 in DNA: TGCGCCAGCAGCCAACCTATCGATAGACAGGGCGGTGCGGGCTACACCTTC.

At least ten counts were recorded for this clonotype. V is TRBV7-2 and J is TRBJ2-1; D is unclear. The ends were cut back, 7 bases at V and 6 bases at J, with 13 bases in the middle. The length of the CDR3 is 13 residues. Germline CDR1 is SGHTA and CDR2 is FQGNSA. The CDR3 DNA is TGTGCCAGCACCCCCGTGGGCGCCAATGAGCAGTTCTTC. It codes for CASTPVGANEQFF.

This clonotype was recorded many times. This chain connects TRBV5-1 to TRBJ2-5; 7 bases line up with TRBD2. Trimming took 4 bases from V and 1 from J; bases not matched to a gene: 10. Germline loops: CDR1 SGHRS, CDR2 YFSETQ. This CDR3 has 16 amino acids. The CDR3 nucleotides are TGCGCCAGCAGCCTGGGAAGCGGGGAGATCCAAGAGACCCAGTACTTC. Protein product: CASSLGSGEIQETQYF.

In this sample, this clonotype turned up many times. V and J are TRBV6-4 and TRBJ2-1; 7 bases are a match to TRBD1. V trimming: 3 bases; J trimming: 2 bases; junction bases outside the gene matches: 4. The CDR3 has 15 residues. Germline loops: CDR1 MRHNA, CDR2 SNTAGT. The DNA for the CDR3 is TGTGCCAGCAGTGATAGGGACAGACCCTACAATGAGCAGTTCTTC. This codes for CASSDRDRPYNEQFF.

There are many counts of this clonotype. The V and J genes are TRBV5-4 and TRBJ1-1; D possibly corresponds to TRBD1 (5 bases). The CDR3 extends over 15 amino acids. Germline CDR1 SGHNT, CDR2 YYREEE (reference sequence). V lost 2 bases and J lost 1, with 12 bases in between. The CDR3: CASSFPGLGNTEAFF. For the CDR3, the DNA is TGTGCCAGCAGCTTTCCGGGACTGGGGAACACTGAAGCTTTCTTT.

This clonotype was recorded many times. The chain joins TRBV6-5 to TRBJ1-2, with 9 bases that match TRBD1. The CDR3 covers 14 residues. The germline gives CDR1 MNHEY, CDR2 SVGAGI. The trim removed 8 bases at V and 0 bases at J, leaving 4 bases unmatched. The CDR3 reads CASGNRGPNYGYTF. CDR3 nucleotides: TGTGCCAGCGGGAACAGGGGGCCTAACTATGGCTACACCTTC.

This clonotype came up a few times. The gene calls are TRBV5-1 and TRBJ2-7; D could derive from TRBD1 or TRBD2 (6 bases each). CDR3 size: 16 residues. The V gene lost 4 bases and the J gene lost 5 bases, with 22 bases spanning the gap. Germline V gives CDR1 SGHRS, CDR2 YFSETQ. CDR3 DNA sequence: TGCGCCAGCAGCCCTGGAGGGGGAGTCTCCTATAACGAGCAGTACTTC. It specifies CASSPGGGVSYNEQYF.

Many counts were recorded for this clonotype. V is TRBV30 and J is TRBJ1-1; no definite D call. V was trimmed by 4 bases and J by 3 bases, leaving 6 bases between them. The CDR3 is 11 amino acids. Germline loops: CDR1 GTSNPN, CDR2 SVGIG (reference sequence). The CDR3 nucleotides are TGTGCCTGGAATTGGGACACTGAAGCTTTCTTT. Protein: CAWNWDTEAFF. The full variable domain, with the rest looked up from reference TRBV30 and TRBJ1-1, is SQTIHQWPATLVQPVGSPLSLECTVEGTSNPNLYWYRQAAGRGLQLLFYSVGIGQISSEVPQNLSASRPQDRQFILSSKKLLLSDSGFYLCAWNWDTEAFFGQGTRLTVV.